These T cell receptor beta chains were read from a single sample in a study of human thymus T cells. Repertoires were generated with immunoSEQ multiplex PCR, while TCRdb's copy carries only in-frame clones and drops some. The table records tens of thousands of clones, approximately 96% of them present only once. Sequencing used thymus tissue. These receptors were collected from a boy in the first two years of life with a congenital heart defect but otherwise immunologically healthy. Both conserved end residues are part of each CDR3.

j_gene,v_gene,CDR3aa
TRBJ1-2,TRBV19,CASSTGLPNYGYTF
TRBJ2-1,TRBV4-3,CASSQDLEGSSYNEQFF
TRBJ2-2,TRBV18,CASSPRTRGSTGELFF
TRBJ2-1,TRBV4-1,CASSQEPRSGVYNEQFF
TRBJ1-1,TRBV10-1,CASSGPNTTDTEAFF
TRBJ2-2,TRBV9,CASSVLSLAGGGTGELFF
TRBJ1-1,TRBV19,CASRTGSDTEAFF
TRBJ1-6,TRBV30,CAWRAGQGSNSPLHF
TRBJ1-2,TRBV28,CASNRGPMRYGYTF
TRBJ2-1,TRBV4-2,CASSQASWWYNEQFF
TRBJ2-3,TRBV7-2,CASSSEISDTQYF
TRBJ2-7,TRBV6-1,CASSADRGFGSYEQYF
TRBJ2-2,TRBV5-1,CASSLELFFRGHGELFF
TRBJ1-3,TRBV7-8,CASSLVTGTAKISGNTIYF
TRBJ1-5,TRBV6-1,CASSAKTGVSNQPQHF
TRBJ1-2,TRBV9,CASSAVDRDNYGYTF
TRBJ2-2,TRBV19,CASSLEPGELFF
TRBJ2-2,TRBV4-2,CASSRGGNTGELFF
TRBJ2-2,TRBV7-3,CASSLFRGRPPPGELFF
TRBJ2-3,TRBV7-2,CASSLGTSGRNTQYF
TRBJ2-1,TRBV10-1,CASKAETDNEQFF
TRBJ1-2,TRBV12-5,CASGLGQGAIGYTF
TRBJ1-1,TRBV7-2,CASSFLRDRVSTRTEAFF
TRBJ2-5,TRBV5-6,CASSPGISGVETQYF
TRBJ1-2,TRBV11-2,CASSRLWGALGYTF
TRBJ1-2,TRBV13,CASSSRDRGLYGYTF
TRBJ2-5,TRBV5-1,CASSLGTSGSPETQYF
TRBJ2-7,TRBV10-1,CASRPSHSYEQYF
TRBJ2-4,TRBV13,CASSSGPRKNIQYF
TRBJ2-3,TRBV2,CASSDKRETDTQYF
TRBJ1-6,TRBV15,CATRPGDSLFYNSPLHF
TRBJ2-5,TRBV2,CASSGQGKTQYF
TRBJ2-3,TRBV2,CASSERTLAELGLGSRADTQYF
TRBJ2-1,TRBV5-4,CASSLRASEQFF
TRBJ2-5,TRBV4-3,CASSLNYRDRNQETQYF
TRBJ2-2,TRBV11-3,CASDAPPCELFF
TRBJ1-4,TRBV28,CASSWGRGEKLFF
-,TRBV5-6,CASSLEVSRKPYEQYF
TRBJ1-2,TRBV6-6,CASSPPGGPGYTF